The 26 T cell receptor beta chains below were found in one sample sequenced in a study of radiotherapy plus CTLA-4 blockade in lung cancer. Sequenced by immunoSEQ multiplex PCR; TCRdb stores in-frame clones only, minus some. The sample shows roughly 120,000 clones, 81% of them seen only once. Sequencing was performed on peripheral blood, taken from a patient treated with radiotherapy plus ipilimumab. These receptors originate from a human donor with non-small cell lung cancer that progressed on radiotherapy plus ipilimumab. Some clones in this sample may be carry-over from other donors' samples.

This chain links TRBV6-5 with TRBJ1-6, with a tentative D call TRBD1 (6 bases). Germline V lookup: CDR1 MNHEY, CDR2 SVGAGI. CDR3 length: 16 residues. V was cut by 2 bases and J by 9 bases, with 17 bases left in between. CDR3 loop: CASSYLVGGASSPLHF. CDR3 coding DNA: TGTGCCAGCAGTTACCTAGTAGGGGGGGCGAGTTCACCCCTCCACTTT.

The CDR3 here is CASSPLVAEFSTDTQYF. In DNA form, the CDR3 reads TGTGCCAGCTCACCCTTAGTTGCGGAGTTTAGCACAGATACGCAGTATTTT. The rearrangement links TRBV18 to TRBJ2-3; D is unresolved. Germline loops: CDR1 KGHSH, CDR2 LQKENI. V gave up 3 bases and J gave up 0 bases, with 16 bases separating them. The CDR3 extends over 17 amino acids. Together with reference TRBV18 and TRBJ2-3, the CDR3 gives the full variable domain: NAGVMQNPRHLVRRRGQEARLRCSPMKGHSHVYWYRQLPEEGLKFMVYLQKENIIDESGMPKERFSAEFPKEGPSILRIQQVVRGDSAAYFCASSPLVAEFSTDTQYFGPGTRLTVL.

This clone was picked up a small number of times. This chain links TRBV11-2 with TRBJ2-2, with 11 bases matching TRBD1. With 3 bases clipped from V and 1 base from J, the junction kept 4 bases outside the gene matches. This CDR3 comprises 17 residues. Looked up from germline, CDR1 is SGHAT and CDR2 is FQNNGV. The CDR3 reads CASSLEGTGGNTGELFF. For the CDR3, the DNA is TGTGCCAGCAGCTTGGAAGGGACAGGGGGGAACACCGGGGAGCTGTTTTTT.

This chain links TRBV29-1 with TRBJ2-1, with 12 bases fitting TRBD2. The CDR3 covers 14 residues. Per the germline V gene, CDR1 is SQVTM and CDR2 is ANQGSEA. The ends lost 5 bases at V and 9 bases at J; junction bases unmatched: 8. The CDR3 DNA reads as TGCAGCGTTAGGCTAGCGGGGGGGCACACTGAGCAGTTCTTC. Its protein is CSVRLAGGHTEQFF.

This chain connects TRBV7-3 to TRBJ2-7; possible D gene TRBD2, 5 bases. Looked up from germline, CDR1 is SGHTA and CDR2 is FQGTGA. Trimming removed 1 base at V and 3 bases at J, with 19 bases between. The CDR3 is made up of 17 amino acids. CDR3 nucleotides: TGTGCCAGCAGCTTAAGAGAGGTGGAGGACCGAGACTACGAGCAGTACTTC. It specifies CASSLREVEDRDYEQYF.

V and J are TRBV19 and TRBJ1-5, with 10 nucleotides matching TRBD1. The junction had 5 bases not matched to a gene; V was cut back by 7 bases and J by 2 bases. Per germline, CDR1 LNHDA and CDR2 SQIVND (reference sequence). The CDR3 has 15 residues. Here the CDR3 reads CASTRGTGGNQPQHF. CDR3 nucleotide sequence: TGTGCCAGTACCAGGGGGACAGGGGGCAATCAGCCCCAGCATTTT.

This CDR3 reads CASSLGLPGGVYEQYF. CDR3 in DNA: TGTGCCAGCAGCTTAGGCCTTCCAGGGGGCGTCTACGAGCAGTACTTC. The V call is TRBV7-8, the J call TRBJ2-7, with TRBD1 matching over 8 bases. Germline V CDR1 and CDR2: SGHVS, FQNEAQ. The V segment lost 1 base and the J segment 3 bases; nucleotides outside the gene matches: 8. This CDR3 has 16 residues.

The chain couples TRBV5-1 to TRBJ1-3; tentative D call: TRBD1 (6 bases). The germline CDR1 and CDR2 sequences are SGHRS and YFSETQ. The CDR3 covers 13 residues. Deletions cut 5 bases from V and 6 bases from J, with 12 bases between. Written as DNA, the CDR3 is TGCGCCAGCAGGGACAGTCCAGAAAACACCATATATTTT. Protein product: CASRDSPENTIYF.

The V and J genes are TRBV18 and TRBJ1-2; D call uncertain. Trimming took off 1 base at V and 3 bases at J, with 12 bases between the two ends. Germline CDR1 reads KGHSH; CDR2 reads LQKENI. The CDR3 has 15 residues. The CDR3 loop reads CASSPLDRSDYGYTF. The CDR3, as DNA: TGTGCCAGCTCACCACTCGATCGGAGCGACTATGGCTACACCTTC.

The chain is built from TRBV4-1 and TRBJ1-6, with D possibly matching TRBD1 (6 bases). Trimming cost V 1 base and J 11 bases, with 30 bases left between them. CDR3 length equals 20 residues. CDR1 is MGHRA, CDR2 YSYEKL, per germline. The CDR3 DNA follows: TGCGCCAGCAGCCAAGTCGAAAGACAGGCCCCGGAGCGCCGGGGTGCACCCCTCCACTTT. It specifies CASSQVERQAPERRGAPLHF.

The V and J genes are TRBV5-1 and TRBJ1-1; 8 positions agree with TRBD1. V was pared by 4 bases and J by 5 bases, with 7 bases of the junction left unmatched. In germline, CDR1 is SGHRS, CDR2 YFSETQ. The CDR3 contains 14 residues. The CDR3 region has the DNA TGCGCCAGCAGCCCACAGGGGGAGGTGACTGAAGCTTTCTTT. Amino acid sequence: CASSPQGEVTEAFF. The whole variable domain, remainder taken from reference TRBV5-1 and TRBJ1-1, is KAGVTQTPRYLIKTRGQQVTLSCSPISGHRSVSWYQQTPGQGLQFLFEYFSETQRNKGNFPGRFSGRQFSNSRSEMNVSTLELGDSALYLCASSPQGEVTEAFFGQGTRLTVV.

This clone is judged medium-sized. The chain is built from TRBV7-9 and TRBJ1-4, with no clear D. The CDR3 length is 16 residues. Trimming shortened V by 5 bases and J by 0 bases, and 13 bases separated the two germline ends. CDR1 and CDR2 (germline): SEHNR, FQNEAQ (reference sequence). The CDR3 nucleotides are TGTGCCAGCAGCCAGTTGACCCATGCAACTAATGAAAAACTGTTTTTT. Translating gives CASSQLTHATNEKLFF.

This clone was picked up a small number of times. The rearrangement links TRBV5-1 to TRBJ1-2; TRBD1 might be the D (5 bases). In germline, CDR1 is SGHRS, CDR2 YFSETQ. This CDR3 spans 13 amino acids. Trimming took 3 bases from V and 6 from J, leaving 12 bases between them. CDR3 in DNA: TGCGCCAGCAGCTCGGGGCACGGGGATGGCTACACCTTC. Protein sequence: CASSSGHGDGYTF.

V and J are TRBV6-5 and TRBJ1-2; 7 bases map to TRBD1. CDR1 and CDR2 from the germline V gene are MNHEY and SVGAGI. V gave up 0 bases and J gave up 3 bases; unmatched junction bases: 4. This CDR3 spans 15 amino acids. CDR3 amino acids: CASSYSTGQDYGYTF. The CDR3 bases are TGTGCCAGCAGTTACTCGACAGGGCAGGACTATGGCTACACCTTC.

CDR3 bases: TGCAGCGCCAGCCCGGGGAGTCGGGGAGACTACGAGCAGTACTTC. This encodes CSASPGSRGDYEQYF. The chain employs TRBV29-1 and TRBJ2-7; D is perhaps TRBD2 (5 bases). The CDR3 runs to 15 residues. Looked up from germline, CDR1 is SQVTM and CDR2 is ANQGSEA. V was pared by 7 bases and J by 3 bases, with 22 bases between.

J is TRBJ1-3 and V is TRBV7-2; a possible D gene is TRBD1 (6 bases). CDR1 and CDR2 from the germline V gene are SGHTA and FQGNSA. Deletions cut 5 bases from V and 4 bases from J, with 15 bases between. The CDR3 has 15 amino acids. CDR3 protein: CASSSTGPFGNTIYF. CDR3 bases: TGTGCCAGCAGCAGTACAGGGCCCTTCGGAAACACCATATATTTT.

The rearrangement links TRBV5-4 to TRBJ2-5, with 10 bases lining up with TRBD2. CDR3 length: 14 residues. V lost 2 bases to trimming and J lost 5 bases; unmatched junction nucleotides: 3. CDR1 SGHNT and CDR2 YYREEE come from the germline V gene (reference sequence). Here the CDR3 DNA reads TGTGCCAGCAGCTTCAAGACTAGCGGGGAGACCCAGTACTTC. Translated, it gives CASSFKTSGETQYF.

The chain has TRBV2 and TRBJ2-7, with D hard to call. The germline gives CDR1 SNHLY, CDR2 FYNNEI. The CDR3 loop spans 12 amino acids. Trimming removed 3 bases from V and 2 bases from J, with 5 bases in between. The CDR3 spells CASSETPYEQYF. The CDR3 nucleotides are TGTGCCAGCAGTGAGACCCCCTACGAGCAGTACTTC.

The genes are TRBV4-3 and TRBJ2-4; D is perhaps TRBD2 (5 bases). Trimming stripped 1 base from V and 5 bases from J, with 21 bases between. Germline loops: CDR1 LGHNA, CDR2 YSLEER. The length of the CDR3 is 18 residues. CDR3: CASSQGALGRGRENIQYF. The CDR3, as DNA: TGCGCCAGCAGCCAAGGGGCTTTGGGTCGGGGAAGGGAAAACATTCAGTACTTC.

The rearrangement links TRBV7-2 to TRBJ1-2, with D unresolved. The V gene's germline CDR1 is SGHTA and CDR2 FQGNSA. The V gene lost 1 base and the J gene lost 8 bases, with 8 bases spanning the gap. The CDR3 length is 12 residues. The CDR3 loop reads CASSLVRSGYTF. In nucleotides, the CDR3 is TGTGCCAGCAGCTTAGTACGCTCGGGCTACACCTTC.

The chain joins TRBV4-1 to TRBJ1-1; no clear D. Germline V lookup: CDR1 MGHRA, CDR2 YSYEKL. The CDR3 loop spans 13 amino acids. Trimming took off 1 base at V and 4 bases at J, with 7 bases between the two ends. CDR3 sequence (DNA): TGCGCCAGCAGCCAAGTTAGGGCCACTGAAGCTTTCTTT. It encodes CASSQVRATEAFF.

The chain combines TRBV18 with TRBJ2-2; the D is unclear. V lost 1 base and J lost 0, with 6 bases in between. The germline V gene has CDR1 KGHSH and CDR2 LQKENI. CDR3 size: 15 residues. This CDR3 reads CASSPLHANTGELFF. The CDR3 nucleotides read TGTGCCAGCTCACCACTACACGCGAACACCGGGGAGCTGTTTTTT.

The rearrangement uses TRBV5-6 and TRBJ2-1; 7 bases align to TRBD2. CDR1 is SGHDT, CDR2 YYEEEE, per germline. The ends lost 0 bases at V and 2 bases at J; junction bases unmatched: 2. This CDR3 comprises 15 residues. This CDR3 is CASSLVGGAYNEQFF. In DNA, the CDR3 is TGTGCCAGCAGCTTGGTGGGGGGGGCCTACAATGAGCAGTTCTTC.

V gene TRBV11-2 combines with J gene TRBJ2-7; 8 bases fit TRBD1. CDR3 length: 19 amino acids. V lost 6 bases to trimming and J lost 4 bases; unmatched junction nucleotides: 23. CDR1 is SGHAT and CDR2 is FQNNGV in the germline V gene. CDR3 residues: CASSSSRGSRTGLSYEQYF. DNA for the CDR3: TGTGCCAGCAGTTCCTCAAGGGGGAGCAGGACAGGGCTTTCGTACGAGCAGTACTTC.

This rearrangement joins TRBV2 to TRBJ1-4; TRBD1 aligns across 9 bases. Unmatched junction bases numbered 11, after V lost 4 bases and J lost 8 bases. Looked up from germline, CDR1 is SNHLY and CDR2 is FYNNEI. The CDR3 is made up of 16 amino acids. As DNA, the CDR3 is TGTGCCAGCAGTGGCGCCACAGGGGGCCAAGGAGAAAAACTGTTTTTT. Translation: CASSGATGGQGEKLFF.

The chain joins TRBV5-1 to TRBJ2-1, with D perhaps matching TRBD1 or TRBD2 (5 bases each). Germline V gives CDR1 SGHRS, CDR2 YFSETQ. Trimming left V 0 bases short and J 5 bases short, with 9 bases between. This CDR3 contains 14 residues. CDR3 coding DNA: TGCGCCAGCAGCTTGGAGGGACCCGACAATGAGCAGTTCTTC. This codes for CASSLEGPDNEQFF.